Each of the 23 T cell receptor beta chains below was sequenced from the same sample in a study of blood T cell repertoires in COVID-19 (TCRdb year 2020). Libraries were built with the immunoSEQ multiplex PCR assay. The clones in this table, taken by TCRdb from immuneACCESS, are in-frame only. Not every clone is retained; where verified, under half of the shortfall comes from an unresolved V gene, and the cause of the rest is unknown. Across this sample there are 90,000 to 120,000 clones, with less than 85% seen only once. Jointly, the top ten make up roughly 19% of the sample. The sequenced material came from peripheral blood. These receptors were obtained from a man in his 70s with active or convalescent COVID-19.

This clone has just one count. The chain carries TRBV5-1 and TRBJ2-1; 11 positions agree with TRBD2. The CDR3 totals 16 residues. Germline V CDR1 and CDR2: SGHRS, YFSETQ. Trimming took 4 bases from V and 0 from J; bases not matched to a gene: 3. The chain's CDR3 is CASSASGGFSYNEQFF. In nucleotides, the CDR3 is TGCGCCAGCAGCGCTAGCGGGGGGTTCTCCTACAATGAGCAGTTCTTC.

Notes on this clone: Compared with germline, one end of the junction differs, possibly owing to a read error. The rearrangement uses TRBV5-1 and TRBJ2-5; D ambiguous. The CDR3 length is 10 residues. Germline V gene lookup returns CDR1 SGHRS and CDR2 YFSETQ. The CDR3 DNA is TGCGCCGGCAACCAGGAGACCCAGTACTTC. Translating it yields CAGNQETQYF. The full variable domain, with the rest looked up from reference TRBV5-1 and TRBJ2-5, is KAGVTQTPRYLIKTRGQQVTLSCSPISGHRSVSWYQQTPGQGLQFLFEYFSETQRNKGNFPGRFSGRQFSNSRSEMNVSTLELGDSALYLCAGNQETQYFGPGTRLLVL.

The CDR3 region is CASSKGGQVTDTQYF. The CDR3, as DNA: TGTGCCAGCAGCAAAGGCGGACAGGTAACAGATACGCAGTATTTT. J is TRBJ2-3 and V is TRBV7-2; the match to TRBD1 covers 7 bases. This CDR3 contains 15 residues. V was clipped by 5 bases and J by 3 bases; unmatched bases: 8. The V gene's germline CDR1 is SGHTA and CDR2 FQGNSA.

The rearrangement uses TRBV5-1 and TRBJ2-7; 10 bases match TRBD1. The length of the CDR3 is 14 residues. Germline V gene sequence: CDR1 SGHRS, CDR2 YFSETQ. The V and J ends lost 4 bases and 4 bases, in that order; junction bases with no gene match: 5. The CDR3 sequence is CASSRDRGTYEQYF. As DNA, the CDR3 is TGCGCCAGCAGCCGGGACAGGGGCACATACGAGCAGTACTTC.

The chain joins TRBV5-6 to TRBJ1-6, with 8 bases that match TRBD1. The CDR3 extends over 14 amino acids. V lost 1 base, J lost 15 bases, and 9 bases stayed unmatched. CDR1 and CDR2 from the germline V gene are SGHDT and YYEEEE. CDR3 sequence reads: CASSLQTGVSVLHF. The CDR3 nucleotides are TGTGCCAGCAGCTTGCAGACAGGGGTTTCCGTCCTCCACTTT.

The chain combines TRBV6-1 with TRBJ1-2, with D unresolved. The V end lost 2 bases, the J end lost 3 bases, and 7 bases lay between the germline ends. The length of the CDR3 is 13 residues. Germline V gives CDR1 MNHNS, CDR2 SASEGT. This CDR3 reads CASSEYLDYGYTF. CDR3 nucleotides: TGTGCCAGCAGTGAATACTTGGACTATGGCTACACCTTC.

The chain carries TRBV14 and TRBJ2-7; tentatively, D is TRBD1 (6 bases). The V gene's germline CDR1 is SGHDN and CDR2 FVKESK. The length of the CDR3 is 12 residues. The V end was cut by 2 bases, the J end by 8 bases, with 10 bases between. The CDR3: CASSQQTGKQYF. The DNA for the CDR3 is TGTGCCAGCAGCCAACAGACAGGCAAGCAGTACTTC.

This rearrangement joins TRBV7-9 to TRBJ1-1; a weak D match, TRBD1 (5 bases). Trimming shortened V by 3 bases and J by 5 bases, and 13 bases separated the two germline ends. The germline V gene encodes CDR1 SEHNR and CDR2 FQNEAQ (reference sequence). The CDR3 is 14 amino acids. This CDR3 reads CASSFTGDGTEAFF. The CDR3 DNA reads as TGTGCCAGCAGCTTTACGGGGGACGGGACTGAAGCTTTCTTT. The full variable domain, completed using reference TRBV7-9 and TRBJ1-1, is DTGVSQNPRHKITKRGQNVTFRCDPISEHNRLYWYRQTLGQGPEFLTYFQNEAQLEKSRLLSDRFSAERPKGSFSTLEIQRTEQGDSAMYLCASSFTGDGTEAFFGQGTRLTVV.

The chain carries TRBV3-1 (or the pseudogene TRBV3-2) and TRBJ2-6; possibly TRBD2 for D (5 bases). The V and J ends lost 0 bases and 13 bases respectively, with 22 bases between them. From germline, CDR1 is LGHDT and CDR2 YNNKEL (reference sequence). There are 17 residues in the CDR3. The CDR3 reads CASSQDGRYDLEGVLTF. Written as DNA, the CDR3 is TGTGCCAGCAGCCAAGACGGCAGGTATGACTTAGAGGGAGTCCTGACTTTC.

The chain is built from TRBV6-5 and TRBJ1-1; TRBD1 aligns across 7 bases. After removal of 6 bases from V and 0 bases from J, the junction contained 7 bases not matched to a gene. Germline V lookup: CDR1 MNHEY, CDR2 SVGAGI. This CDR3 spans 15 amino acids. The CDR3 loop reads CASRTGQILNTEAFF. CDR3 coding DNA: TGTGCCAGCAGGACGGGACAGATACTGAACACTGAAGCTTTCTTT.

V gene TRBV18 combines with J gene TRBJ2-1, with 11 bases fitting TRBD2. CDR1 and CDR2 (germline): KGHSH, LQKENI. This CDR3 has 20 residues. V shed 4 bases and J 1 base; nucleotides not matched to a gene: 15. CDR3 region: CASSHKLGLADNPSYNEQFF. CDR3 bases: TGTGCCAGCTCACACAAATTGGGACTAGCGGACAACCCGTCCTACAATGAGCAGTTCTTC.

This sequence joins TRBV5-4 and TRBJ2-7, with TRBD2 matching over 11 bases. Per the germline V gene, CDR1 is SGHNT and CDR2 is YYREEE (reference sequence). Trimming at V came to 0 bases and at J to 3 bases, leaving 5 bases not matched to a gene. The CDR3 loop spans 16 amino acids. The CDR3 region has the DNA TGTGCCAGCAGCTTGGTACTAGCGGGAGAGGTCTACGAGCAGTACTTC. This translates into CASSLVLAGEVYEQYF. The variable domain in full, with the rest retrieved from reference TRBV5-4 and TRBJ2-7, is ETGVTQSPTHLIKTRGQQVTLRCSSQSGHNTVSWYQQALGQGPQFIFQYYREEENGRGNFPPRFSGLQFPNYSSELNVNALELDDSALYLCASSLVLAGEVYEQYFGPGTRLTVT.

The chain recombines TRBV20-1 with TRBJ2-2; 7 bases match TRBD2. The CDR3 extends over 16 amino acids. Germline CDR1 is DFQATT and CDR2 is SNEGSKA (reference sequence). V gave up 3 bases and J gave up 5 bases; unmatched junction bases: 12. The CDR3 region has the DNA TGCAGTGCTAGTGATTTCGGCGGGAGAGGTACCGGGGAGCTGTTTTTT. It specifies CSASDFGGRGTGELFF.

The rearrangement joins TRBV28 to TRBJ1-6, with 9 positions matching TRBD1. The CDR3 has 16 residues. Germline lookup yields CDR1 MDHEN and CDR2 SYDVKM. The V gene end was trimmed by 5 bases and the J gene end by 11 bases; junction bases not matched to a gene: 13. The CDR3 DNA reads as TGTGCCAGCAGTCCAGCCTCCGGGACAGGGAAACCACCCCTCCACTTT. This sequence encodes CASSPASGTGKPPLHF. Full variable domain (outside the CDR3, taken from reference TRBV28 and TRBJ1-6): DVKVTQSSRYLVKRTGEKVFLECVQDMDHENMFWYRQDPGLGLRLIYFSYDVKMKEKGDIPEGYSVSREKKERFSLILESASTNQTSMYLCASSPASGTGKPPLHFGNGTRLTVT.

V is TRBV30 and J is TRBJ1-6, with 7 bases identical to TRBD1. J was trimmed by 7 bases and V by 2 bases; bases with no gene match: 11. This CDR3 contains 16 residues. In germline, CDR1 is GTSNPN, CDR2 SVGIG (reference sequence). The CDR3 region is CAWSPHTGAQNSPLHF. DNA of the CDR3: TGTGCCTGGAGTCCCCACACAGGGGCCCAAAATTCACCCCTCCACTTT. The full variable domain, in which reference TRBV30 and TRBJ1-6 provide the parts outside the CDR3, is SQTIHQWPATLVQPVGSPLSLECTVEGTSNPNLYWYRQAAGRGLQLLFYSVGIGQISSEVPQNLSASRPQDRQFILSSKKLLLSDSGFYLCAWSPHTGAQNSPLHFGNGTRLTVT.

The rearrangement joins TRBV28 to TRBJ2-3; a weak D match, TRBD2 (7 bases). Germline CDR1 reads MDHEN; CDR2 reads SYDVKM. The CDR3 runs to 12 residues. V was clipped by 7 bases and J by 7 bases, with 12 bases between them. In nucleotides, the CDR3 is TGTGCCAGCACGGGGGGCGAGTATACGCAGTATTTT. Translating gives CASTGGEYTQYF.

The CDR3 here is CASSSVGQGVTLAKNIQYF. The CDR3 DNA follows: TGTGCCAGCAGCAGTGTGGGACAGGGGGTTACCCTGGCCAAAAACATTCAGTACTTC. This sequence joins TRBV5-6 and TRBJ2-4; TRBD1 matches 11 bases. The length of the CDR3 is 19 residues. The V and J ends lost 4 bases and 1 base, in that order; junction bases with no gene match: 13. Germline V gives CDR1 SGHDT, CDR2 YYEEEE.

The rearrangement uses TRBV3-1 (or the pseudogene TRBV3-2) and TRBJ1-1, with D uncertain. V was shortened by 8 bases and J by 4 bases, with 11 bases between the two germline ends. Germline V lookup: CDR1 LGHDT, CDR2 YNNKEL (reference sequence). The CDR3 contains 12 residues. Written as DNA, the CDR3 is TGTGCCAGCGAGGGAATGCGCACTGAAGCTTTCTTT. It translates to CASEGMRTEAFF.

This sequence joins TRBV5-6 and TRBJ1-2; D gene ambiguous. The V gene's germline CDR1 is SGHDT and CDR2 YYEEEE. The CDR3 is 16 amino acids. The V gene lost 3 bases and the J gene lost 4 bases, with 19 bases spanning the gap. CDR3 coding DNA: TGTGCCAGCAGCTCCTACCCTCCAGGAAATAGCTATGGCTACACCTTC. It translates to CASSSYPPGNSYGYTF.

This chain links TRBV10-2 with TRBJ1-5, with 9 bases matching TRBD1. CDR1 is WSHSY, CDR2 SAAADI, per germline. The V gene end was trimmed by 4 bases and the J gene end by 4 bases; junction bases not matched to a gene: 2. This CDR3 spans 14 amino acids. This chain's CDR3 is CASSGTGANQPQHF. For the CDR3, the DNA is TGCGCCAGCAGTGGGACAGGGGCAAATCAGCCCCAGCATTTT.

The rearrangement joins TRBV7-9 to TRBJ1-2, with D perhaps TRBD1 (6 bases). Between the trimmed V and J ends, which lost 5 bases and 2 bases, there was a span of 12 bases. This CDR3 contains 14 residues. In germline, CDR1 is SEHNR, CDR2 FQNEAQ (reference sequence). This chain's CDR3 is CASSPGDGNYGYTF. The CDR3, as DNA: TGTGCCAGCAGCCCAGGGGATGGCAACTATGGCTACACCTTC.

The V and J genes are TRBV12-5 and TRBJ2-5; 9 bases match TRBD1. Germline V CDR1 and CDR2: LGHNT, FRNRAP. Trimming cost V 3 bases and J 4 bases; bases outside gene matches: 6. The CDR3 covers 15 residues. The CDR3 region has the DNA TGTGCTAGTGGTTTAACCGGGACAGGGAGAGAGACCCAGTACTTC. This gives the protein CASGLTGTGRETQYF.

V is TRBV21-1 and J is TRBJ2-4; the table assigns TRBD1, which was not confirmed against the DNA. TRBV21-1 is a known pseudogene. The CDR3 consists of 18 residues. The CDR3, as DNA: TGTGCCAGCAGCCCCTTCTTGGGACACGGGTCGGCGAAAAACATTCAGTACTTC. It specifies CASSPFLGHGSAKNIQYF.